These 17 T cell receptor beta chains originate from one sample sequenced in a study of shared clonotypes between healthy human individuals. Assay: immunoSEQ multiplex PCR; the TCRdb copy retains only in-frame clones and omits some. The sample records 950,000 to 1,300,000 clones, roughly 80% being singletons. The sequencing input was memory CD4+ T cells sorted from blood. The subset here: CD45RA-negative fraction. Receptor source: a man younger than 35 in good health.

This CDR3 reads CASSLMRNYEQYF. As DNA, the CDR3 is TGTGCCAGCAGCTTAATGAGAAACTACGAGCAGTACTTC. The chain couples TRBV5-6 to TRBJ2-7; no clear D. CDR1 is SGHDT, CDR2 YYEEEE, per germline. This CDR3 has 13 residues. With 2 bases removed from V and 3 bases from J, the gap between germline ends came to 9 bases.

This chain links TRBV27 with TRBJ2-1; the D is unclear. Germline assignment: CDR1 MNHEY and CDR2 SMNVEV (reference sequence). This CDR3 has 11 residues. The V end was cut by 5 bases, the J end by 6 bases, with 5 bases between. CDR3 coding DNA: TGTGCCAGCAGTCATAGCAATGAGCAGTTCTTC. Translated: CASSHSNEQFF.

In its sample, this clone was seen once. The CDR3 is CASSLQGTYEQYF. The CDR3, as DNA: TGCGCCAGCAGCTTGCAGGGGACCTACGAGCAGTACTTC. The chain is built from TRBV5-1 and TRBJ2-5; D possibly corresponds to TRBD1 (6 bases). The DNA end lines up better with TRBJ2-7; the J call may be wrong. CDR3 size: 13 residues. Per germline, CDR1 SGHRS and CDR2 YFSETQ.

About this clone: In the same sample, other DNA sequences code for this CDR3. The genes are TRBV5-5 and TRBJ1-5; the D gene is possibly TRBD1 (5 bases). Germline CDR1 SGHKS, CDR2 YYEKEE (reference sequence). There are 17 residues in the CDR3. The V end was cut by 2 bases, the J end by 0 bases, with 15 bases between. CDR3 in amino acids: CASSLGTGPYSNQPQHF. The DNA for the CDR3 is TGTGCCAGCAGCTTAGGTACAGGCCCTTATAGCAATCAGCCCCAGCATTTT.

This clone turned up a few times. V is TRBV15 and J is TRBJ1-1, with a weak D call TRBD1 (5 bases). The germline V gene encodes CDR1 LNHNV and CDR2 YYDKDF (reference sequence). CDR3 length equals 13 residues. Trimming shortened V by 5 bases and J by 4 bases, and 11 bases separated the two germline ends. The CDR3 nucleotides are TGTGCCACCAGCGGAGGGACCTTCACTGAAGCTTTCTTT. Residues: CATSGGTFTEAFF. Full variable domain (outside the CDR3, taken from reference TRBV15 and TRBJ1-1): DAMVIQNPRYQVTQFGKPVTLSCSQTLNHNVMYWYQQKSSQAPKLLFHYYDKDFNNEADTPDNFQSRRPNTSFCFLDIRSPGLGDTAMYLCATSGGTFTEAFFGQGTRLTVV.

The chain recombines TRBV5-1 with TRBJ2-7; 7 positions match TRBD1. The CDR3 runs to 13 residues. Germline V gene lookup returns CDR1 SGHRS and CDR2 YFSETQ. The ends lost 5 bases at V and 3 bases at J; junction bases unmatched: 5. CDR3 residues: CASSGTVDYEQYF. CDR3 bases: TGCGCCAGCAGTGGGACAGTAGACTACGAGCAGTACTTC.

The rearrangement links TRBV1 to TRBJ2-7. TRBV1 is shown as a pseudogene. There are 14 residues in the CDR3. This chain's CDR3 is CTSTILFGWYEQYF. CDR3 DNA: TGCACCAGCACCATCCTTTTTGGGTGGTACGAGCAGTACTTC.

This clone occurred a few times. This CDR3 is CASSLSDSRRSYEQYF. The CDR3 DNA reads TGTGCCAGCAGCTTATCAGACTCAAGACGGAGCTACGAGCAGTACTTC. This chain links TRBV7-9 with TRBJ2-7; D uncertain. V shed 2 bases and J shed 3 bases, with 17 bases lying between them. The CDR3 has 16 amino acids. Germline lookup yields CDR1 SEHNR and CDR2 FQNEAQ (reference sequence).

The V and J genes are TRBV18 and TRBJ1-3, with D tentatively TRBD1 (6 bases). This CDR3 comprises 17 residues. CDR1 and CDR2 (germline): KGHSH, LQKENI. Deletions cut 2 bases from V and 4 bases from J, with 18 bases between. This CDR3 is CASSPSQVGGTGNTIYF. As DNA, the CDR3 is TGTGCCAGCTCACCAAGTCAAGTAGGGGGTACCGGAAACACCATATATTTT.

J is TRBJ2-1 and V is TRBV5-1, with 8 bases aligning to TRBD2. The length of the CDR3 is 15 residues. V shed 4 bases and J 5 bases; nucleotides not matched to a gene: 8. The germline gives CDR1 SGHRS, CDR2 YFSETQ. The CDR3 coding sequence is TGCGCCAGCAGCCCGGGACTAGTGTACCACAATGAGCAGTTCTTC. Translation gives CASSPGLVYHNEQFF.

V and J are TRBV5-5 and TRBJ2-7; 7 nucleotides line up with TRBD1. The V segment lost 3 bases and the J segment 2 bases; nucleotides outside the gene matches: 11. This CDR3 contains 16 residues. CDR1 is SGHKS and CDR2 is YYEKEE in the germline V gene (reference sequence). The CDR3 spells CASSYLLDRPTYEQYF. DNA of the CDR3: TGTGCCAGCAGCTACCTTTTGGACAGGCCAACCTACGAGCAGTACTTC.

The chain links TRBV5-1 to TRBJ2-1, with 11 bases matching TRBD2. The CDR3 sequence is 17 residues long. With 0 bases clipped from V and 6 bases from J, the junction kept 8 bases outside the gene matches. Germline V gene data show CDR1 as SGHRS and CDR2 as YFSETQ. The CDR3 reads CASSLVLAGGPGNEQFF. DNA for the CDR3: TGCGCCAGCAGCTTGGTTCTAGCGGGGGGACCGGGCAATGAGCAGTTCTTC. Full variable domain (rest looked up from reference TRBV5-1 and TRBJ2-1): KAGVTQTPRYLIKTRGQQVTLSCSPISGHRSVSWYQQTPGQGLQFLFEYFSETQRNKGNFPGRFSGRQFSNSRSEMNVSTLELGDSALYLCASSLVLAGGPGNEQFFGPGTRLTVL.

This clone was observed a few times. The chain is built from TRBV5-5 and TRBJ1-3; perhaps TRBD1 as D (6 bases). The germline V gene encodes CDR1 SGHKS and CDR2 YYEKEE (reference sequence). The CDR3 consists of 15 residues. V was clipped by 0 bases and J by 2 bases, with 9 bases between them. The CDR3, as DNA: TGTGCCAGCAGCTTGGATTCAGGGGCTGGAAACACCATATATTTT. This sequence encodes CASSLDSGAGNTIYF.

The chain couples TRBV9 to TRBJ2-2, with D maybe TRBD1 (5 bases). Germline V CDR1 and CDR2: SGDLS, YYNGEE. V was trimmed by 3 bases and J by 2 bases, leaving 11 bases between them. The CDR3 extends over 15 amino acids. As DNA, the CDR3 is TGTGCCAGCAGCGGACAGACTTTTAACACCGGGGAGCTGTTTTTT. This sequence encodes CASSGQTFNTGELFF.

This clone has a single count. V and J are TRBV10-3 and TRBJ2-3, with 7 bases matching TRBD1. Germline V gives CDR1 ENHRY, CDR2 SYGVKD. This CDR3 is 15 amino acids long. The junction had 4 bases not matched to a gene; V was cut back by 3 bases and J by 1 base. Written as DNA, the CDR3 is TGTGCCATCAGTGACGGACAGGTGGGCACAGATACGCAGTATTTT. This gives the protein CAISDGQVGTDTQYF.

V is TRBV19 and J is TRBJ2-3; D is undetermined. The CDR3 contains 12 residues. Germline V CDR1 and CDR2: LNHDA, SQIVND (reference sequence). Trimming pared 8 bases from V and 1 base from J, leaving 7 bases between. The CDR3 spells CASGEGTDTQYF. CDR3 coding DNA: TGTGCCAGTGGCGAGGGCACAGATACGCAGTATTTT.

V and J are TRBV5-4 and TRBJ1-1; a possible D gene is TRBD1 (5 bases). Germline lookup yields CDR1 SGHNT and CDR2 YYREEE (reference sequence). This CDR3 spans 14 amino acids. Deletions cut 2 bases from V and 0 bases from J, with 8 bases between. CDR3 residues: CASSLTQVNTEAFF. CDR3 in DNA: TGTGCCAGCAGCTTAACACAGGTGAACACTGAAGCTTTCTTT.